Detailed here is one T cell receptor beta chain. Its antigen is unidentified. This specimen comes from a study of T cells in Graves' hyperthyroidism and ophthalmopathy. Germline assignment: CDR1 SGHKS and CDR2 YYEKEE (reference sequence). The CDR3 is 14 residues long. V shed 6 bases and J 3 bases; nucleotides not matched to a gene: 8. Broader study findings: Blood also held most thyroid clonotypes expanded beyond 0.001.

RNA transcripts served as the template for amplifying TCR beta CDR3 regions. Carried out on the TCR CDR3, a first-round RT-PCR used the HTBI primer set. TCRdb reanalysed the multiplex PCR reads using MiXCR and keeps one entry per CDR3 protein. In the table there are around 380,000 distinct CDR3 sequences, about 14% of which are singletons. Sequenced: blood. The chain joins TRBV5-5 to TRBJ1-1; 7 bases match TRBD1. The TCR originated in a man younger than 45 with Graves' hyperthyroidism that later progressed to Graves' ophthalmopathy. The CDR3 here is CASKPGQMYTEAFF. The CDR3 coding sequence is TGTGCCAGCAAACCGGGACAGATGTACACTGAAGCTTTCTTT.